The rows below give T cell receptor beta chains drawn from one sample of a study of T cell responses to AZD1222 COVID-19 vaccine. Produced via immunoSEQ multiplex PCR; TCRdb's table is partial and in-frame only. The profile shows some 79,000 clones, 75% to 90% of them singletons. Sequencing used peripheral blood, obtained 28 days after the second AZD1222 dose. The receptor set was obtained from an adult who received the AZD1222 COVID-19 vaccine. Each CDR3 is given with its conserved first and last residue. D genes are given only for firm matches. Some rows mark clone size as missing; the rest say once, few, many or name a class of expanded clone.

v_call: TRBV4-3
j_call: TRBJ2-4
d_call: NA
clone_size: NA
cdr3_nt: TGCGCCAGCAGCCAAGAAACAGGGCAAAACATTCAGTACTTC
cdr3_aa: CASSQETGQNIQYF

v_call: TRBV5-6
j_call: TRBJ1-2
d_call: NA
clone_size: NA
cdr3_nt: TGTGCCAGCAGCTTGGGGATTTCAGGAGGCTACACCTTC
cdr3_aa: CASSLGISGGYTF

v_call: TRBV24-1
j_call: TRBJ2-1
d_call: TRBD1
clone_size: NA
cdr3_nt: TGTGCCACCAGTGATCCCGCTAAACCTGGGACAGGGGGCAAGGAGTATGAGCAGTTCTTC
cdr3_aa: CATSDPAKPGTGGKEYEQFF

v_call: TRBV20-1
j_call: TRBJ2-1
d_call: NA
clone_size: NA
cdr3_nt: TGCAGTGCTAGTGTATCGGGGGTTGAGCAGTTCTTC
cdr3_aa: CSASVSGVEQFF

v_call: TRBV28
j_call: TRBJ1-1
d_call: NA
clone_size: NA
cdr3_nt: TGTGCCACCACAGTGGTGTTGAACACTGAAGCTTTCTTT
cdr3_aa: CATTVVLNTEAFF

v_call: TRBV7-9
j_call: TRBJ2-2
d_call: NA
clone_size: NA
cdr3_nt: TGTGCCAGCAGCTTAGTACAGATCACCGGGGAGCTGTTTTTT
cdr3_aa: CASSLVQITGELFF

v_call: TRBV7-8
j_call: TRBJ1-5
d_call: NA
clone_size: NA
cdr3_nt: TGTGCCAGCAGTCGGACAGATGGTTCGAATCAGCCCCAGCATTTT
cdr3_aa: CASSRTDGSNQPQHF

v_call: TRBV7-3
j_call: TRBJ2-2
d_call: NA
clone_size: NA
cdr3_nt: TGTGCCAGCAGCATGACGAACACCGGGGAGCTGTTTTTT
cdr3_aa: CASSMTNTGELFF

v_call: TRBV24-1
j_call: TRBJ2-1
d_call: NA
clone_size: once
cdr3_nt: TGTGCCACCAGTGCCGGAAGGGTAGCACAGGGACAGTTCTTC
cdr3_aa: CATSAGRVAQGQFF

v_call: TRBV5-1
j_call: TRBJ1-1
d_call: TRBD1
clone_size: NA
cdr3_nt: TGCGCCAGCAGTCCCGGGACAGGGAACACTGAAGCTTTCTTT
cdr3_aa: CASSPGTGNTEAFF